This T cell receptor beta chain originates from a study of shared clonotypes between healthy human individuals. Broader study findings: Even with large depth, rarefaction showed that sorted-subset sequencing was incomplete.

All donors were Caucasian adults living in Nashville, Tennessee. The V end lost 3 bases, the J end lost 8 bases, and 13 bases lay between the germline ends. Germline CDR1 and CDR2: SEHNR and FQNEAQ (reference sequence). The CDR3 has 14 residues. Only in-frame clones appear in the TCRdb table, and some are missing; sequencing was by immunoSEQ multiplex PCR. The table shows around 1.1 million clones, with 70% to 80% occurring only once. As regards this clone: The antigen is undetermined.

The chain carries TRBV7-9 and TRBJ1-4; maybe TRBD1 (6 bases). This receptor was identified in a man aged 18 to 29 in good health. Some clones in this sample may be carry-over from other donors' samples. The sequencing input was memory CD4+ T cells from PBMCs. Subset reported: CD45RA-negative fraction. In DNA, the CDR3 is TGTGCCAGCAGCTTTGGGGGCTCGGGCGAAAAACTGTTTTTT. As protein: CASSFGGSGEKLFF. Using reference TRBV7-9 and TRBJ1-4 for the parts outside the CDR3, the full variable domain is DTGVSQNPRHKITKRGQNVTFRCDPISEHNRLYWYRQTLGQGPEFLTYFQNEAQLEKSRLLSDRFSAERPKGSFSTLEIQRTEQGDSAMYLCASSFGGSGEKLFFGSGTQLSVL.